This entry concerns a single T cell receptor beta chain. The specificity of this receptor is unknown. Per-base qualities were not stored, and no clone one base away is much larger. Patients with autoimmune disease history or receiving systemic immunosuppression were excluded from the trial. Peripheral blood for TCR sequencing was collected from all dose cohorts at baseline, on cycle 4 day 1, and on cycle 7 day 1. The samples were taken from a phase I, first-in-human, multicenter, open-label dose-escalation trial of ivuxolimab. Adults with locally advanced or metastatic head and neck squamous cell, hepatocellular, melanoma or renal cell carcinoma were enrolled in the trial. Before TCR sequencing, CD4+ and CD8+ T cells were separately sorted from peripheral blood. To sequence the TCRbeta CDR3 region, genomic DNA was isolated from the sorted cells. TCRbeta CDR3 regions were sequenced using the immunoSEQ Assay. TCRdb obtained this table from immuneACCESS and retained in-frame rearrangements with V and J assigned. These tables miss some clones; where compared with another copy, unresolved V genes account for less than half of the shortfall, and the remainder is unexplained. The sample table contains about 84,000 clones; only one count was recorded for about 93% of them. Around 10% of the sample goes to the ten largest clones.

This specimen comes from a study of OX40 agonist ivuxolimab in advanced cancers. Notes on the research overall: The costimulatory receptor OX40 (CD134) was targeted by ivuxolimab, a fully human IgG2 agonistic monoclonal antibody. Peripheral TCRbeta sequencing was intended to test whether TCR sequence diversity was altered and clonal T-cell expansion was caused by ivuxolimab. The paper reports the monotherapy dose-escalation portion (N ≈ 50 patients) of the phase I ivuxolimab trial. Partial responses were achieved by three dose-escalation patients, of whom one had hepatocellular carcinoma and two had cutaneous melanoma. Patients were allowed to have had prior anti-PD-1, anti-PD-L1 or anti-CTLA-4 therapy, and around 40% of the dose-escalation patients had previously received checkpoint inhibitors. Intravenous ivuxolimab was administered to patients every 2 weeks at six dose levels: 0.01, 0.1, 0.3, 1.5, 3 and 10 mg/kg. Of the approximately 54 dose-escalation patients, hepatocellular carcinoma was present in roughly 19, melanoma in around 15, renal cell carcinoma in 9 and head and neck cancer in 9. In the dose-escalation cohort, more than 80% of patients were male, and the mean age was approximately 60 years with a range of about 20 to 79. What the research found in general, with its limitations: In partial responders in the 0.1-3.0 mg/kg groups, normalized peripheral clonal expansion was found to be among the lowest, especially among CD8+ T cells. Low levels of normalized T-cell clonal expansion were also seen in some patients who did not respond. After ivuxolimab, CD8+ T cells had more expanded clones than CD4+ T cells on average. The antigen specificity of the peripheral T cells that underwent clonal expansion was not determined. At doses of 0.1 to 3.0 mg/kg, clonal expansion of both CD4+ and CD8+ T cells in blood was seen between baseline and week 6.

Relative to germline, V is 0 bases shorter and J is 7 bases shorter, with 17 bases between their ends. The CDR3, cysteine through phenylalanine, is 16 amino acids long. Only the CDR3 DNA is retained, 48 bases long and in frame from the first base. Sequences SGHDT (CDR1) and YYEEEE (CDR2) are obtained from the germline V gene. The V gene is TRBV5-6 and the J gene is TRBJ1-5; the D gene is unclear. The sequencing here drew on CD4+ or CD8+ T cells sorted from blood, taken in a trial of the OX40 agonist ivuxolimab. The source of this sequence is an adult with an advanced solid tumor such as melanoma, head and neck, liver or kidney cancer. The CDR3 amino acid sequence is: CASSLAGPRSRQPQHF. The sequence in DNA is TGTGCCAGCAGCTTGGCGGGCCCCAGGTCGAGGCAGCCCCAGCATTTT.